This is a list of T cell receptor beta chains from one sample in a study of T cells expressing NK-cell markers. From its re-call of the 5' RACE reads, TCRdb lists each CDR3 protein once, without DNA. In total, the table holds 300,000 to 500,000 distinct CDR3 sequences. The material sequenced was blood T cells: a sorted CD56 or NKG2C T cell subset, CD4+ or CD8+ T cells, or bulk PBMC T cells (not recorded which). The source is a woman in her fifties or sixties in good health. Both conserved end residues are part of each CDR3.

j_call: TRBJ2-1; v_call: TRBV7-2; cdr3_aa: CASSLDTGRLYNEQFF
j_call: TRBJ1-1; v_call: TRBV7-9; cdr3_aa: CASSLAKGGDTEAFF
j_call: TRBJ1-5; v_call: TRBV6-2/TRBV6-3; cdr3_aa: CASWTDHSNQPQHF
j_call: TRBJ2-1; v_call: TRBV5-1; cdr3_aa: CASSEGGSSYNEQFF
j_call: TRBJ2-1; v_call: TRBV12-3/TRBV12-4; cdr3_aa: CASSNPTSGISEQFF
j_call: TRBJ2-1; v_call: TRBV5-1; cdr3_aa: CASSLVRTSGRVPPYNEQFF
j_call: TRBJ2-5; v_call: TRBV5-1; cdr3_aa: CASRPPGDRGETQYF
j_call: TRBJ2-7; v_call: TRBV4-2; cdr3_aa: CASSQDLLGNEQYF
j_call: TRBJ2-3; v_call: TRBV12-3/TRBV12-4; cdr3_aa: CASSGTLGVVRYF
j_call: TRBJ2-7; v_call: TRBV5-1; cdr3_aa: CASSLPTGSSYEQYF
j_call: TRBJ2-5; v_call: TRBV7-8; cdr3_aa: CASLGPVQETQYF
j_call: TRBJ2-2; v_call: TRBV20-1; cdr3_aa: CSAKGSWGAFNDGELFF
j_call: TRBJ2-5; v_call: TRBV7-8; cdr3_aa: CASRGGGETQYF
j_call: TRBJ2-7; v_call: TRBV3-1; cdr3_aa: CASSQSGFEQYF
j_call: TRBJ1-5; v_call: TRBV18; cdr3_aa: CASSLDFGDNQPQHF
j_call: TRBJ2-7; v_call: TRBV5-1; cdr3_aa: CASSPLAGNYEQYF
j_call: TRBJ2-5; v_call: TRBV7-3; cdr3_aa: CASSSSNEETQYF
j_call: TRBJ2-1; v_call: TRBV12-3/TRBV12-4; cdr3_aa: CASREGGLAVYNEQFF
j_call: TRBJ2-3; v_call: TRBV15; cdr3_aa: CATGGRPSTDTQYF
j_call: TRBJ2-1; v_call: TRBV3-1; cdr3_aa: CASSQRTRNPEQFF
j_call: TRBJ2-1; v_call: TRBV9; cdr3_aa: CASSVDPVGGQPNNEQFF
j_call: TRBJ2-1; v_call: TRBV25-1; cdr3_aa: CASSVAGLAVGEQFF
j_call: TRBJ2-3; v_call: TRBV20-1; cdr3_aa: CSARGGAPGVTDTQYF
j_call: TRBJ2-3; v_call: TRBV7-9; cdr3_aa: CASSLVREGLDTQYF
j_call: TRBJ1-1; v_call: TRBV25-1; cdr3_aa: CASTQTDNTEAFF
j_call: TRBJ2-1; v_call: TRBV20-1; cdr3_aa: CSATGELTGNNEQFF
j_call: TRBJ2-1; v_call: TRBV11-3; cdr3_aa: CASSLSGTTYYNEQFF
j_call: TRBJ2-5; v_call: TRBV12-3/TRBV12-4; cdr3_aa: CASSLMIAGSETQYF
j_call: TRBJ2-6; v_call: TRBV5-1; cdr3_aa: CASSFGLPGANVLTF
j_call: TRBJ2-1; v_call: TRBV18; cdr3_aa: CASSPQQATQYNEQFF
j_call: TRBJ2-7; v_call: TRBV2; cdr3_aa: CASSWVAASYEQYF
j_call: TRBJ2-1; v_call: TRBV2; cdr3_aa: CASGTSGRVYNEQFF
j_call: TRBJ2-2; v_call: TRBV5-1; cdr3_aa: CASSLEGSGELFF
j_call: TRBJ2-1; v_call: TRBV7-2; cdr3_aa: CASSLGTRGVNEQFF
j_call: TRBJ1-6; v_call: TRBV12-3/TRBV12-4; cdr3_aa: CASSAGQDTSPLHF
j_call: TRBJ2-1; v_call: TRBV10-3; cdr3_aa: CAISEPASGTYNEQFF
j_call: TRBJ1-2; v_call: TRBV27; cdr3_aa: CASSFQQGANGYTF
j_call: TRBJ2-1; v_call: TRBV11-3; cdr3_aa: CASSLVAGRQFF
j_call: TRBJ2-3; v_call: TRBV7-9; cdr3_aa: CASSLALGFGANTQYF
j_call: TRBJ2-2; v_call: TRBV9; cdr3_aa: CASSVAPDYTGELFF
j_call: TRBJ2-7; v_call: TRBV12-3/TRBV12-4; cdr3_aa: CASTLGGVTPYEQYF
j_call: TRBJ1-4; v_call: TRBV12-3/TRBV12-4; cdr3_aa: CASSWRQWHEKLFF
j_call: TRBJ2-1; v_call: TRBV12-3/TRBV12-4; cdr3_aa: CASSLGGGRYNEQFF
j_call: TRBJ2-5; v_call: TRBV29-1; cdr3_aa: CSVRLAGGQGAQYF
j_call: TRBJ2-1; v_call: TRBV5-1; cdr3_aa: CASSSIGQGRSYNEQFF
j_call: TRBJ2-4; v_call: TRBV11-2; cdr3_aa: CASSLPQGAKNIQYF